This T cell receptor (beta chain) was observed in a study of monozygotic twins with inflammatory bowel disease. Study-level results: Healthy co-twins exceeded IBD patients in TCRbeta diversity as measured by inverse Simpson. Sharing of clonotypes with others was lower in IBD patients than in healthy twins, and this was especially so with disease activity.

The CDR3 extends over 14 amino acids. Germline V lookup: CDR1 SGHRS, CDR2 YFSETQ. Details on this clonotype: Its specificity is unknown.

Addition of UMIs with a 6-nucleotide sample barcode was achieved by template switching. Two nested PCRs, of approximately 16 and 10 cycles, processed TCRalpha and TCRbeta cDNA. TCRdb reanalyzed the 5' RACE reads and collapses them to one entry per CDR3 protein, without DNA. Seen in this sample are about 99,000 distinct CDR3 sequences; the ten most common clones hold 1.9%. Source material: blood. V is TRBV5-1 and J is TRBJ2-7; the TCRdb D gene call, TRBD1, has no DNA to confirm it. The source is a human donor with ulcerative colitis or Crohn's disease, or a healthy co-twin of an affected twin (not recorded which). CDR3 in amino acids: CASRETGPSYEQYF.